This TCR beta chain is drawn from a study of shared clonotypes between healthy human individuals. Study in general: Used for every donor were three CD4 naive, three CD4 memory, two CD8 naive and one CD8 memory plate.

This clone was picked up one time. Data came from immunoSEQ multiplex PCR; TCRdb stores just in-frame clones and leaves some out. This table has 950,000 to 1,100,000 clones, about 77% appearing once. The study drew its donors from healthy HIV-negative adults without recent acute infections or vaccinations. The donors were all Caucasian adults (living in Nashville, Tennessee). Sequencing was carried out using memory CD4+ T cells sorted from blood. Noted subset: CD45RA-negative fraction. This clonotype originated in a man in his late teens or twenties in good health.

The CDR3 nucleotides are TGTGCCAGCAGCCGCCGGACAGGGATGACAGATACGCAGTATTTT. As protein: CASSRRTGMTDTQYF. The chain joins TRBV5-6 to TRBJ2-3, with 8 bases lining up with TRBD1. The CDR3 runs to 15 residues. Germline CDR1 and CDR2: SGHDT and YYEEEE. The junction had 7 bases not matched to a gene; V was cut back by 4 bases and J by 3 bases.